The table lists the clone carrying this T cell receptor (beta chain) with many counts. The record originates from a study of regulatory T cells in long-lasting Graves disease. This CDR3 spans 12 amino acids. V was shortened by 3 bases and J by 8 bases, with 13 bases between the two germline ends. The germline CDR1 and CDR2 sequences are SQVTM and ANQGSEA. The TCR beta library used iRepertoire HTBI primers with Arm-PCR amplification of CDR3. TCRdb called the multiplex PCR reads again in MiXCR, with one record for every CDR3 protein. The sample yields 350,000 to 450,000 distinct CDR3 sequences, around a fifth seen once. Time point given: persistent/refractory GD, antithyroid drugs over 5 years with positive TRAb. The TCR library was made from RNA extracted from PBMCs.

The source is a female donor with Graves disease. The material was peripheral blood mononuclear cells (PBMCs), obtained when the disease was refractory, from a patient treated with antithyroid drugs. This chain uses TRBV29-1 with TRBJ1-2, with D uncertain. The CDR3 reads CSVDDTFRGYTF. For the CDR3, the DNA is TGCAGCGTTGATGACACCTTTAGGGGCTACACCTTC.